The rows below give T cell receptor beta chains drawn from one sample of a study of T cell repertoires in cytomegalovirus infection. TCRdb re-called the reads through MiXCR, storing one row per CDR3 protein. The sample lists approximately 300,000 distinct CDR3 sequences, roughly 28% occurring once. These receptors' targets are unknown. The sample was cultured PBMCs, taken from culture after CMV antigen stimulation. Receptors originate from a human donor in good health (CMV status not recorded). Some clones in this sample may be carry-over from other donors' samples. The CDR3 runs from the conserved cysteine through the conserved F or W. A D gene is named only where the DNA matches it firmly. Some rows mark clone size as missing; the rest say once, few, many or name a class of expanded clone.

abundance: .
v_gene: TRBV7-8
j_gene: TRBJ2-7
d_gene: TRBD1
CDR3nt: TGTGCCAGCAGCTCCACCTTGCAGGGGGACGAGCAGTACTTC
CDR3aa: CASSSTLQGDEQYF

abundance: .
v_gene: TRBV27
j_gene: TRBJ2-1
d_gene: .
CDR3nt: TGTGCCAGCAGTTTCGGCGGGGGCCACAATGAGCAGTTCTTC
CDR3aa: CASSFGGGHNEQFF

abundance: .
v_gene: TRBV5-4
j_gene: TRBJ1-1
d_gene: TRBD1
CDR3nt: TGTGCCAGCAGCTTATACAGGGGGAGGTCAATGAACACTGAAGCTTTCTTT
CDR3aa: CASSLYRGRSMNTEAFF

abundance: many
v_gene: TRBV7-2
j_gene: TRBJ2-5
d_gene: TRBD2
CDR3nt: TGTGCCAGCAGCGCTAGCGGGGGGAAGACCCCGCAAGAGACCCAGTACTTC
CDR3aa: CASSASGGKTPQETQYF

abundance: few
v_gene: TRBV7-2
j_gene: TRBJ1-5
d_gene: .
CDR3nt: TGTGCCAGCAGCTTAGCCGTCTGGACAAATTCTTATAGCAATCAGCCCCAGCATTTT
CDR3aa: CASSLAVWTNSYSNQPQHF

abundance: few
v_gene: TRBV5-1
j_gene: TRBJ1-1
d_gene: .
CDR3nt: TGCGCCAGCAGCTTGGTTGGGGGCTCGAACACTGAAGCTTTCTTT
CDR3aa: CASSLVGGSNTEAFF

abundance: few
v_gene: TRBV3-1
j_gene: TRBJ1-6
d_gene: .
CDR3nt: TGTGCCAGCAGCCAAGTGCCAGGCCATTCACCCCTCCACTTT
CDR3aa: CASSQVPGHSPLHF

abundance: few
v_gene: TRBV12-5
j_gene: TRBJ2-3
d_gene: TRBD2
CDR3nt: TGTGCTAGTGGTCGAGCGGGGGCTGGCACAGATACGCAGTATTTT
CDR3aa: CASGRAGAGTDTQYF

abundance: many
v_gene: TRBV19
j_gene: TRBJ1-2
d_gene: TRBD1
CDR3nt: TGTGCCACGTCGGACAGGGCAGACTATGGCTACACCTTC
CDR3aa: CATSDRADYGYTF

abundance: .
v_gene: TRBV18
j_gene: TRBJ1-5
d_gene: .
CDR3nt: TGTGCCAGCTCACCACCATCCGGACGGCAGCCCCAGCATTTT
CDR3aa: CASSPPSGRQPQHF

abundance: few
v_gene: TRBV27
j_gene: TRBJ1-2
d_gene: .
CDR3nt: TGTGCCAGCAGTTTCGGGCAGACCAGAAGGGGCTACACCTTC
CDR3aa: CASSFGQTRRGYTF

abundance: few
v_gene: TRBV28
j_gene: TRBJ2-1
d_gene: .
CDR3nt: TGTGCCAGCAGTTTATCAGGGTACGAGCAGTTCTTC
CDR3aa: CASSLSGYEQFF

abundance: few
v_gene: TRBV29-1
j_gene: TRBJ1-2
d_gene: .
CDR3nt: TGCAGCGTTGAAGATAACCGGGCCACCTATGGCTACACCTTC
CDR3aa: CSVEDNRATYGYTF

abundance: .
v_gene: TRBV4-2
j_gene: TRBJ2-3
d_gene: TRBD2
CDR3nt: TGTGCCAGCAGCCGGCCACTAGCGGAGCCCACAGATACGCAGTATTTT
CDR3aa: CASSRPLAEPTDTQYF

abundance: few
v_gene: TRBV19
j_gene: TRBJ1-1
d_gene: TRBD1
CDR3nt: TGTGCCAGTAGTATTTTTGGCAGGGGGCTCACTGAAGCTTTCTTT
CDR3aa: CASSIFGRGLTEAFF

abundance: .
v_gene: TRBV28
j_gene: TRBJ2-7
d_gene: .
CDR3nt: TGTGCCAGCAGTCCGCGACAGAGATCCTACGAGCAGTACTTC
CDR3aa: CASSPRQRSYEQYF

abundance: .
v_gene: TRBV6-1
j_gene: TRBJ2-3
d_gene: .
CDR3nt: TGTGCCAGCAGTGAAGCGGCGGGGCCAGATACGCAGTATTTT
CDR3aa: CASSEAAGPDTQYF

abundance: few
v_gene: TRBV19
j_gene: TRBJ2-1
d_gene: .
CDR3nt: TGTGCCAGTAGTATAGGGACTACTATATACCCTAGGTACAATGAGCAGTTCTTC
CDR3aa: CASSIGTTIYPRYNEQFF

abundance: .
v_gene: TRBV24-1
j_gene: TRBJ2-6
d_gene: TRBD1
CDR3nt: TGTGCCACCAGTGAGGACAGGGTCCTTGTCTCTGGGGCCAACGTCCTGACTTTC
CDR3aa: CATSEDRVLVSGANVLTF

abundance: .
v_gene: TRBV20-1
j_gene: TRBJ2-1
d_gene: TRBD2
CDR3nt: TGCAGTGCTAGAGATATAGCCGGACTAGCGGGGCCATACAATGAGCAGTTCTTC
CDR3aa: CSARDIAGLAGPYNEQFF

abundance: many
v_gene: TRBV20-1
j_gene: TRBJ2-3
d_gene: TRBD1
CDR3nt: TGCAGTGCGTCGACAGGGTGGAGCACAGATACGCAGTATTTT
CDR3aa: CSASTGWSTDTQYF

abundance: few
v_gene: TRBV24-1
j_gene: TRBJ2-3
d_gene: TRBD2
CDR3nt: TGTGCCACCAGTGATCCCAGGGTAGCGGGAGGACAAGATACGCAGTATTTT
CDR3aa: CATSDPRVAGGQDTQYF

abundance: .
v_gene: TRBV29-1
j_gene: TRBJ1-6
d_gene: TRBD1
CDR3nt: TGCAGCGTTCAATTTGGGACAGGGGTCGCGGCACCCCTCCACTTT
CDR3aa: CSVQFGTGVAAPLHF